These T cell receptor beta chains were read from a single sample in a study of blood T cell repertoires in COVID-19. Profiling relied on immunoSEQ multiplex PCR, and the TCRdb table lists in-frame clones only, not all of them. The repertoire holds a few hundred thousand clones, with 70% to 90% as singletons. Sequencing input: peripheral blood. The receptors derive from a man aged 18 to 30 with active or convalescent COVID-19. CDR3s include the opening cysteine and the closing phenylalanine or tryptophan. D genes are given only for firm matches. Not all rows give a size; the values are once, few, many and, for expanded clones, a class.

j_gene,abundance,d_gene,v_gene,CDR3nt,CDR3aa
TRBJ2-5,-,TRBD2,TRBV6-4,TGTGCCAGCAGTGAGAGTGGACTAGCGGGCGAGACCCAGTACTTC,CASSESGLAGETQYF
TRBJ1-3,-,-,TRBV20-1,TGCAGTGCTCGTGCCGCGCCAGGAAACACCATATATTTT,CSARAAPGNTIYF
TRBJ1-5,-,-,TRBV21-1,TGTGCCAGCAGACATTACTATGTGGAACCAAATCAGCCCCAGCATTTT,CASRHYYVEPNQPQHF
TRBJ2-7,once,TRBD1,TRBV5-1,TGCGCCAGCAGCTCCGGCGGGGACAGGTTTACCTACGAGCAGTACTTC,CASSSGGDRFTYEQYF
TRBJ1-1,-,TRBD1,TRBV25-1,TGTGCCAGCAGTGTGACAGGGGAGAACACTGAAGCTTTCTTT,CASSVTGENTEAFF
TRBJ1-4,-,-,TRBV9,TGTGCCAGCAGCCCCGGGACACGGAATGAAAAACTGTTTTTT,CASSPGTRNEKLFF
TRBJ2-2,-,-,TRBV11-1,TGTGCCAGCAGCTTTCGGTTCGGAGGAAATGTAGGGGAGCTGTTTTTT,CASSFRFGGNVGELFF
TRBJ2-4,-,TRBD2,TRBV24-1,TGTGCCACCAGTGACCGTCCCGGGACTAGCGGGTTACTAGCCAAAAACATTCAGTACTTC,CATSDRPGTSGLLAKNIQYF
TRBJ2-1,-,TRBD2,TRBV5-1,TGCGCCAGCAGCTTGGTCCTAGCGGGAGAAGGTGAGCAGTTCTTC,CASSLVLAGEGEQFF
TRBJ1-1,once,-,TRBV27,TGTGCCAGCAGTTTGGGTCTGGGGGGTACTGAAGCTTTCTTT,CASSLGLGGTEAFF
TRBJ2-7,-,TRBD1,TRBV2,TGTGCCACCAAAAGGACAGGAGGCTACGAGCAGTACTTC,CATKRTGGYEQYF
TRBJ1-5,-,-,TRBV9,TGTGCCAGCAGCCCCACAGGGTTGATTAATCAGCCCCAGCATTTT,CASSPTGLINQPQHF
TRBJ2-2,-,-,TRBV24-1,TGTGCCACCAATTTCGTACAGGCTCGAGAGGAGCTGTTTTTT,CATNFVQAREELFF
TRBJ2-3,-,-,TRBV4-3,TGCGCCAGCAGCGATCAGCGAGGGATCACAGATACGCAGTATTTT,CASSDQRGITDTQYF
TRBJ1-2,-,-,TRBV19,TGTGCCAGTAGTATCAAAGGCCGGGATAGCTATGGCTACACCTTC,CASSIKGRDSYGYTF
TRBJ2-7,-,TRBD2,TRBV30,TGTGCCTGGAAGAGTTATCCGGGAGGGCTAGTCTACGAGCAGTACTTC,CAWKSYPGGLVYEQYF
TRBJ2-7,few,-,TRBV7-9,TGTGCCAGCGAGTCAGGGAACGCCTACGAGCAGTACTTC,CASESGNAYEQYF
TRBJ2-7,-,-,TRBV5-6,TGTGCCAGCAGCTTATGGAATGTGGGAGAGCGGAGCGAGCAGTACTTC,CASSLWNVGERSEQYF
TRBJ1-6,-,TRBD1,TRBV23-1,TGCGCCAGCAAAGCGATGATAGGGACAGGACAAAATTCACCCCTCCACTTT,CASKAMIGTGQNSPLHF
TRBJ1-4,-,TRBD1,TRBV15,TGTGCCACCAGCAGAGGAGACAGGGTTAAGGATGAAAAACTGTTTTTT,CATSRGDRVKDEKLFF
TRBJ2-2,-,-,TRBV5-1,TGCGCCAGCAGCTCCAGTCAGATGAGAGGGAGAGGTACCGGGGAGCTGTTTTTT,CASSSSQMRGRGTGELFF
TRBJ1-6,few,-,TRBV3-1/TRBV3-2,TGTGCCAGCAGTCTACGTTTTCCCACAGTGGATACAAGCTCCTATAATTCACCCCTCCACTTT,CASSLRFPTVDTSSYNSPLHF
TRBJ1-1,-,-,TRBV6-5,TGTGCCAGCAGTTACTCGACAGTATCCAACACTGAAGCTTTCTTT,CASSYSTVSNTEAFF
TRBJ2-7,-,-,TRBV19,TGTGCCAGTAGTATAGATCGGGGAACGGTTTGGGAGCAGTACTTC,CASSIDRGTVWEQYF
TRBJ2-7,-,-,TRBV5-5,TGTGCCAGCAGCTCCGGGACTGCCTCTGTATACGAGCAGTACTTC,CASSSGTASVYEQYF
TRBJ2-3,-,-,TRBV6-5,TGTGCCAGCACCGAGAGGGCTAGAAGAGATACGCAGTATTTT,CASTERARRDTQYF
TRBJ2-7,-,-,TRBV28,TGTGCCAGCAGTTTACTAGCGAGGTACGAGCAGTACTTC,CASSLLARYEQYF
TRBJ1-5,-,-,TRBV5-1,TGCGCCAGCAGCTTGGGGACTAATAGCAATCAGCCCCAGCATTTT,CASSLGTNSNQPQHF
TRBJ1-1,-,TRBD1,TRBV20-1,TGCAGTCCCAGGGGGCACACTGAAGCTTTCTTT,CSPRGHTEAFF
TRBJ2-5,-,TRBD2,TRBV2,TGTGCCAGCAATCGACTAGCGGGAGATGAGACCCAGTACTTC,CASNRLAGDETQYF
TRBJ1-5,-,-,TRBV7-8,TGTGCCAGCAGCTTAGACAGACCGTATAGCAATCAGCCCCAGCATTTT,CASSLDRPYSNQPQHF
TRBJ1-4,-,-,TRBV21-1,TGTGCCACCTGCCGGGACAGGGGAGAAGGAGGTGAAAAACTGTTTTTT,CATCRDRGEGGEKLFF
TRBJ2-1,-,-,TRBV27,TGTGCCAGCAGTTTATCAGGCACTAACAATGAGCAGTTCTTC,CASSLSGTNNEQFF
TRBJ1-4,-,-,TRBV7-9,TGTGCCAGCAGCTCGCGATCAACTAATGAAAAACTGTTTTTT,CASSSRSTNEKLFF